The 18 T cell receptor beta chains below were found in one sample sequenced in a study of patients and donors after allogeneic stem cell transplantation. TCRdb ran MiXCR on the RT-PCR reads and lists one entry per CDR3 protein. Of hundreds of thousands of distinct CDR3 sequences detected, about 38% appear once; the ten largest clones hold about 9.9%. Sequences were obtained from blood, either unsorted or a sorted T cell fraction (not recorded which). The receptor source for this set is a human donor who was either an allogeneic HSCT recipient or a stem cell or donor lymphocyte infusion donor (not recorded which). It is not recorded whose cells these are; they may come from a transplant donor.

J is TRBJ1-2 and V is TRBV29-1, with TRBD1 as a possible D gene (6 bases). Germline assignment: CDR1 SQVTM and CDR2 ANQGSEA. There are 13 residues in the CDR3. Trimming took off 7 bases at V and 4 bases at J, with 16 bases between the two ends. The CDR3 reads CSAGTGFSYGYTF. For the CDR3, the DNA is TGCAGCGCCGGCACAGGGTTCAGCTATGGCTACACCTTC.

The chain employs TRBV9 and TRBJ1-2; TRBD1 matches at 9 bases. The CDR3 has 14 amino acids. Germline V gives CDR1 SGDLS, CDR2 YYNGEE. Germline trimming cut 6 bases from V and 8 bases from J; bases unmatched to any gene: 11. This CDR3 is CASTPGQGSGGYTF. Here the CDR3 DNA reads TGTGCCAGCACTCCGGGACAGGGTTCCGGCGGCTACACCTTC.

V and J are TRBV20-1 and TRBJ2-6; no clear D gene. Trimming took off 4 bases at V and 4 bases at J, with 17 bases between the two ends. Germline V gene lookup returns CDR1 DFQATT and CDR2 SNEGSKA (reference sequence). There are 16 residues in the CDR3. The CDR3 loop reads CSATPSSLSGANVLTF. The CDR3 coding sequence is TGCAGTGCTACCCCATCTTCCCTCTCGGGGGCCAACGTCCTGACTTTC.

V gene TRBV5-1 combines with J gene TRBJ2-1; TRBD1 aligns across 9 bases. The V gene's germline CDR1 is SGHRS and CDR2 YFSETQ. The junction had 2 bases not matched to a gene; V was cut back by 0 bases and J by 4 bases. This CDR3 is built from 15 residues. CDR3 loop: CASSLVDRGYNEQFF. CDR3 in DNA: TGCGCCAGCAGCTTGGTGGACAGGGGATACAATGAGCAGTTCTTC.

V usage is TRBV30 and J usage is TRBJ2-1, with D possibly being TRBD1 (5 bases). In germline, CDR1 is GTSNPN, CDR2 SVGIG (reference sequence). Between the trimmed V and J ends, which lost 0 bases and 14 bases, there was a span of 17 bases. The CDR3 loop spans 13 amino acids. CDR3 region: CAWSVQVPLQKFF. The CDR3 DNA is TGTGCCTGGAGTGTACAGGTTCCCCTACAAAAGTTCTTC. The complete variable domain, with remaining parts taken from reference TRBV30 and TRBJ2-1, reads SQTIHQWPATLVQPVGSPLSLECTVEGTSNPNLYWYRQAAGRGLQLLFYSVGIGQISSEVPQNLSASRPQDRQFILSSKKLLLSDSGFYLCAWSVQVPLQKFFGPGTRLTVL.

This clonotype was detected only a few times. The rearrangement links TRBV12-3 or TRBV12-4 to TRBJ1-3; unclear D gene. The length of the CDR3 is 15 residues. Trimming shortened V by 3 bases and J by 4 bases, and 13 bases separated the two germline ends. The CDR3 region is CASSFLQIIGNTIYF. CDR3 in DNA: TGTGCCAGCAGTTTCCTACAGATAATAGGAAACACCATATATTTT.

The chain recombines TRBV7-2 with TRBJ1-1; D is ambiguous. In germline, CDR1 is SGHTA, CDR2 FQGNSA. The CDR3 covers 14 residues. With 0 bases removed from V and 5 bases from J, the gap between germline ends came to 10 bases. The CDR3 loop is CASSLARGDTEAFF. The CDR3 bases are TGTGCCAGCAGCTTAGCGCGCGGGGATACTGAAGCTTTCTTT.

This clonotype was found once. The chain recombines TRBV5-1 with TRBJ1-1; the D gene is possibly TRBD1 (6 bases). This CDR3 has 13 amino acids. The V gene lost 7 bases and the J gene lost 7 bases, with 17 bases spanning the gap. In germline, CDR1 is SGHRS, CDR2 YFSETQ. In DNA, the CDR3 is TGCGCCAGCTCGACAGGCCAAGAGAGTGAAGCTTTCTTT. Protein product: CASSTGQESEAFF.

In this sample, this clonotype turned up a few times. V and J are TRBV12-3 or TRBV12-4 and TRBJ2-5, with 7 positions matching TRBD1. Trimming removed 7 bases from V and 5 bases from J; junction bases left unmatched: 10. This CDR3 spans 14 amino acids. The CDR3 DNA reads TGTGCCAGCACCCCCCGAGGCAGGGGGGAGACCCAGTACTTC. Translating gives CASTPRGRGETQYF.

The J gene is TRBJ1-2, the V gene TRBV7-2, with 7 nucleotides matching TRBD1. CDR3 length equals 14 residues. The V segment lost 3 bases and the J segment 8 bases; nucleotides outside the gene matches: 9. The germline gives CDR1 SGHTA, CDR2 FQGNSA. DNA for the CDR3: TGTGCCAGCAGCTTGAGCACAGGGGAATGGGGCTACACCTTC. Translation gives CASSLSTGEWGYTF. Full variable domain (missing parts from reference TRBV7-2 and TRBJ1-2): GAGVSQSPSNKVTEKGKDVELRCDPISGHTALYWYRQSLGQGLEFLIYFQGNSAPDKSGLPSDRFSAERTGGSVSTLTIQRTQQEDSAVYLCASSLSTGEWGYTFGSGTRLTVV.

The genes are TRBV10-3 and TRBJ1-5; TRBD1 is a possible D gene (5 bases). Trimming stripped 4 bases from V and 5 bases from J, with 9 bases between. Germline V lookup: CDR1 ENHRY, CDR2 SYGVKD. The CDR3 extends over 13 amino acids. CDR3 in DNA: TGTGCCATCAGTGTAACCAGGGATCAGCCCCAGCATTTT. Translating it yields CAISVTRDQPQHF.

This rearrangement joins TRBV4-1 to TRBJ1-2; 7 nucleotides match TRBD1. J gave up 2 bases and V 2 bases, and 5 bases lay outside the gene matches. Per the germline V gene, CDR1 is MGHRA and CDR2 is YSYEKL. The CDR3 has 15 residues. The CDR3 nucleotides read TGCGCCAGCAGCCAAACTTCGACAGGGAACTATGGCTACACCTTC. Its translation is CASSQTSTGNYGYTF.

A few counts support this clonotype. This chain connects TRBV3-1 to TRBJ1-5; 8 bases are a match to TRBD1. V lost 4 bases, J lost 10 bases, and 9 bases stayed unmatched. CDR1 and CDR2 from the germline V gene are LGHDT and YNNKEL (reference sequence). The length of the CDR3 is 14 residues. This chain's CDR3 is CASSLGTGDYPQHF. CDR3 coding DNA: TGTGCCAGCAGCCTCGGGACAGGTGATTATCCCCAGCATTTT.

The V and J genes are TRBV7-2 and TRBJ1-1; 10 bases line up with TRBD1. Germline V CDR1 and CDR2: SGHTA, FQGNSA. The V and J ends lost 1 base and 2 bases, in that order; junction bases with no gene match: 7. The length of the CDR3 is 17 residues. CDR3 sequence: CASSLDGDRGFNTEAFF. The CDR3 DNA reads TGTGCCAGCAGCTTAGACGGGGACAGGGGTTTTAACACTGAAGCTTTCTTT. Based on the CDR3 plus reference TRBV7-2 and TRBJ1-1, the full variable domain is GAGVSQSPSNKVTEKGKDVELRCDPISGHTALYWYRQSLGQGLEFLIYFQGNSAPDKSGLPSDRFSAERTGGSVSTLTIQRTQQEDSAVYLCASSLDGDRGFNTEAFFGQGTRLTVV.

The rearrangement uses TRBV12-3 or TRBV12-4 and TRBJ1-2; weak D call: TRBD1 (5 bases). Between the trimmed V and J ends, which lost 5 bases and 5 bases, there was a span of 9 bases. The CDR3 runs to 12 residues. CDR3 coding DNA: TGTGCCAGCAGTGCCGAGGGGTATGGCTACACCTTC. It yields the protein CASSAEGYGYTF.

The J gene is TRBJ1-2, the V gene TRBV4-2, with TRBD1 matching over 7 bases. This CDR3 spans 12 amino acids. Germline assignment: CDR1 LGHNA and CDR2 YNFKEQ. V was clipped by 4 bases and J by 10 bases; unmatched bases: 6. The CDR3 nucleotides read TGTGCCAGCAGCCCGACAGGGCTTGACTACACCTTC. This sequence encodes CASSPTGLDYTF.

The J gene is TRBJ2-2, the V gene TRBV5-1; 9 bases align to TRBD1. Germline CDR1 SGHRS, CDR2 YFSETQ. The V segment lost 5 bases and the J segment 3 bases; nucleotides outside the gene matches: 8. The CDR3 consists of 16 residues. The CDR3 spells CASSPGTGIDTGELFF. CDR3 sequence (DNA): TGCGCCAGCAGTCCTGGGACAGGGATTGACACCGGGGAGCTGTTTTTT.

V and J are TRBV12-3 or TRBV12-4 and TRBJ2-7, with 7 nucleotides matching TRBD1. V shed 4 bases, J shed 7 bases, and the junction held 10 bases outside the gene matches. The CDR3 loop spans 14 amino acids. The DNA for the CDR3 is TGTGCCAGCAGTTGGGACAGACCTCTAGGGGAGCAGTACTTC. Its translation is CASSWDRPLGEQYF.